This entry lists 23 T cell receptor beta chains sequenced from one sample in a study of blood T cell repertoires in COVID-19. Sequencing used immunoSEQ multiplex PCR; TCRdb keeps in-frame clones, though not all of them. The sample contains approximately 250,000 clones, nearly 95% of which appear only once. The sample taken for sequencing was peripheral blood. These receptors all stem from a young man with COVID-19, enrolled during active disease.

Note on this clone: This sample also contains other DNA sequences that code for the same CDR3. This sequence joins TRBV4-1 and TRBJ1-5, with D hard to call. There are 15 residues in the CDR3. The germline V gene encodes CDR1 MGHRA and CDR2 YSYEKL. Trimming removed 0 bases at V and 0 bases at J, with 6 bases between. CDR3 loop: CASSQDRGSNQPQHF. The CDR3 nucleotides are TGCGCCAGCAGCCAAGACAGAGGTAGCAATCAGCCCCAGCATTTT.

Only a few counts were recorded for this clone. This sequence joins TRBV19 and TRBJ2-1, with a tentative D call TRBD2 (6 bases). Germline V CDR1 and CDR2: LNHDA, SQIVND (reference sequence). Deletions cut 8 bases from V and 2 bases from J, with 13 bases between. The CDR3 length is 14 residues. The CDR3 nucleotides are TGTGCCAGTGGGGGACTCTCCACCTACAATGAGCAGTTCTTC. This sequence encodes CASGGLSTYNEQFF.

CDR3 in DNA: TGTGCCAGCAGCTTAGGCTCAGGGGTCGCTGAAGCTTTCTTT. Its translation: CASSLGSGVAEAFF. The rearrangement uses TRBV7-6 and TRBJ1-1, with D possibly matching TRBD1 (6 bases). V dropped 1 base and J dropped 6 bases, with 12 bases sitting between them. CDR1 SGHVS and CDR2 FNYEAQ come from the germline V gene. CDR3 length: 14 amino acids.

The V call is TRBV12-5, the J call TRBJ1-1; the D gene is possibly TRBD1 (6 bases). The CDR3 has 17 amino acids. Between the trimmed V and J ends, which lost 8 bases and 11 bases, there was a span of 33 bases. CDR1 is LGHNT and CDR2 is FRNRAP in the germline V gene. CDR3 amino acids: CASRGRGAQDSGNQAFF. CDR3 DNA: TGTGCTAGTCGAGGTCGGGGGGCGCAGGACTCGGGCAATCAGGCTTTCTTT.

The chain uses TRBV5-1 and TRBJ1-4, with D maybe TRBD1 (6 bases). CDR1 is SGHRS and CDR2 is YFSETQ in the germline V gene. Trimming left V 4 bases short and J 5 bases short, with 12 bases between. The CDR3 runs 14 residues. CDR3 DNA: TGCGCCAGCAGCCGGACAGCCCAAAATGAAAAACTGTTTTTT. Residues: CASSRTAQNEKLFF.

The chain couples TRBV5-1 to TRBJ2-1; 11 nucleotides match TRBD1. This CDR3 has 14 amino acids. With 4 bases clipped from V and 10 bases from J, the junction kept 7 bases outside the gene matches. Germline CDR1 reads SGHRS; CDR2 reads YFSETQ. The CDR3 DNA reads as TGCGCCAGCAGCGAGGGACAGGGGGTAGGGGAGCAGTTCTTC. Its protein product is CASSEGQGVGEQFF.

This clone was detected once. This chain connects TRBV15 to TRBJ2-1; perhaps TRBD1 as D (7 bases). Trimming left V 0 bases short and J 3 bases short, with 12 bases between. There are 16 residues in the CDR3. Per germline, CDR1 LNHNV and CDR2 YYDKDF (reference sequence). CDR3 loop: CATSRDGGGVYNEQFF. The CDR3 nucleotides read TGTGCCACCAGCAGAGATGGAGGGGGCGTCTACAATGAGCAGTTCTTC. The full variable domain, completed using reference TRBV15 and TRBJ2-1, is DAMVIQNPRYQVTQFGKPVTLSCSQTLNHNVMYWYQQKSSQAPKLLFHYYDKDFNNEADTPDNFQSRRPNTSFCFLDIRSPGLGDTAMYLCATSRDGGGVYNEQFFGPGTRLTVL.

The chain joins TRBV5-1 to TRBJ2-1, with 14 bases matching TRBD2. The CDR3 loop spans 15 amino acids. The J segment lost 16 bases and the V segment lost 0 bases, leaving 9 bases of the junction unmatched. Germline CDR1 is SGHRS and CDR2 is YFSETQ. The CDR3 bases are TGCGCCAGCAGCTTGGAAGGGACTAGCGGGGGTGGATGCTTCTTC. It translates to CASSLEGTSGGGCFF.

The genes are TRBV5-1 and TRBJ2-7, with 7 bases fitting TRBD1. CDR1 and CDR2 from the germline V gene are SGHRS and YFSETQ. V dropped 0 bases and J dropped 4; count of bases not matched to a gene: 7. This CDR3 is built from 15 residues. The CDR3 nucleotides are TGCGCCAGCAGCTTGGCGGCAGGGGGAGAATACGAGCAGTACTTC. Protein sequence: CASSLAAGGEYEQYF.

The V and J genes are TRBV6-5 and TRBJ2-2, with 11 bases fitting TRBD1. The length of the CDR3 is 14 residues. V shed 6 bases, J shed 7 bases, and the junction held 4 bases outside the gene matches. Germline V CDR1 and CDR2: MNHEY, SVGAGI. The CDR3 loop is CASSGQGAVGELFF. In DNA form, the CDR3 reads TGTGCCAGCAGCGGACAGGGGGCGGTCGGGGAGCTGTTTTTT.

For this clone: Other DNA sequences from this sample encode an identical CDR3 as well. This chain uses TRBV30 with TRBJ1-5, with 7 positions matching TRBD1. This CDR3 is built from 13 residues. The V gene end was trimmed by 1 base and the J gene end by 5 bases; junction bases not matched to a gene: 2. The V gene's germline CDR1 is GTSNPN and CDR2 SVGIG (reference sequence). The CDR3 protein is CAWSGQGDQPQHF. The CDR3 region has the DNA TGTGCCTGGAGTGGGCAGGGGGATCAGCCCCAGCATTTT.

The chain employs TRBV29-1 and TRBJ1-5; perhaps TRBD1 as D (6 bases). Germline V gene data show CDR1 as SQVTM and CDR2 as ANQGSEA. V lost 5 bases to trimming and J lost 3 bases, with 14 bases between them. The CDR3 has 14 amino acids. This chain's CDR3 is CSVCLQGNNQPQHF. DNA of the CDR3: TGCAGCGTTTGCCTACAGGGAAACAATCAGCCCCAGCATTTT.

This chain links TRBV14 with TRBJ1-2; D possibly corresponds to TRBD1 (6 bases). The CDR3 runs 14 residues. The germline V and J ends were trimmed by 2 bases and 8 bases, with 15 bases remaining between them. Per the germline V gene, CDR1 is SGHDN and CDR2 is FVKESK. The CDR3 sequence: CASSQRTATFGYTF. CDR3 bases: TGTGCCAGCAGCCAAAGGACAGCCACCTTCGGCTACACCTTC.

The V call is TRBV13, the J call TRBJ1-1; D ambiguous. In germline, CDR1 is PRHDT, CDR2 FYEKMQ (reference sequence). Trimming left V 2 bases short and J 5 bases short, with 3 bases between. The CDR3 loop spans 11 amino acids. The CDR3 here is CASSLLTEAFF. The CDR3 DNA reads TGTGCCAGCAGCTTATTAACTGAAGCTTTCTTT.

This rearrangement joins TRBV6-5 to TRBJ2-7, with D possibly being TRBD2 (7 bases). Trimming left V 2 bases short and J 1 base short, with 12 bases between. The germline V gene encodes CDR1 MNHEY and CDR2 SVGAGI. The CDR3 is 15 residues long. DNA for the CDR3: TGTGCCAGCAGTTACGCGCGGGGGCGATCCTACGAGCAGTACTTC. Protein: CASSYARGRSYEQYF.

The chain combines TRBV28 with TRBJ1-4, with 8 bases fitting TRBD1. With 6 bases clipped from V and 12 bases from J, the junction kept 6 bases outside the gene matches. The CDR3 loop spans 12 amino acids. The germline V gene encodes CDR1 MDHEN and CDR2 SYDVKM. In DNA, the CDR3 is TGTGCCAGCAGCCGCCAGGGGGCACAACTGTTTTTT. It codes for CASSRQGAQLFF.

The genes are TRBV30 and TRBJ2-7; 13 bases are a match to TRBD2. Germline-derived CDR1 and CDR2 are GTSNPN and SVGIG (reference sequence). The CDR3 extends over 17 amino acids. The V gene end was trimmed by 1 base and the J gene end by 1 base; junction bases not matched to a gene: 7. CDR3 in DNA: TGTGCCTGGAGTGACTGGACTAGCGGGGGAGGGTCCTACGAGCAGTACTTC. It codes for CAWSDWTSGGGSYEQYF.

The CDR3 nucleotides are TGTGCCAGCAGTTTTCCCGGGCAGCCCCAGCATTTT. Its protein product is CASSFPGQPQHF. V is TRBV12-3 or TRBV12-4 and J is TRBJ1-5; D is unresolved. Between the trimmed V and J ends, which lost 3 bases and 7 bases, there was a span of 7 bases. CDR3 length: 12 residues.

The J gene is TRBJ2-7, the V gene TRBV10-3; tentatively, D is TRBD1 (6 bases). This CDR3 is 13 amino acids long. Germline V gene lookup returns CDR1 ENHRY and CDR2 SYGVKD. Trimming took off 6 bases at V and 3 bases at J, with 12 bases between the two ends. CDR3 residues: CAIRGDRNYEQYF. The CDR3 DNA sequence: TGTGCCATCAGAGGAGACAGGAACTACGAGCAGTACTTC.

The gene calls are TRBV6-5 and TRBJ2-2; D is perhaps TRBD2 (6 bases). The CDR3 loop spans 14 amino acids. Germline CDR1 MNHEY, CDR2 SVGAGI. V shed 3 bases and J shed 6 bases, with 11 bases lying between them. The CDR3 sequence: CASSYTRRAGELFF. CDR3 bases: TGTGCCAGCAGTTATACGAGGAGGGCCGGGGAGCTGTTTTTT.

In DNA form, the CDR3 reads TGTGCCAGCAGCCCCCACCCCTCGCGGGGGGGGTACAATGAGCAGTTCTTC. It translates to CASSPHPSRGGYNEQFF. The chain has TRBV9 and TRBJ2-1, with 9 bases fitting TRBD2. The CDR3 runs to 17 residues. CDR1 is SGDLS, CDR2 YYNGEE, per germline. V lost 4 bases, J lost 4 bases, and 12 bases stayed unmatched.

The chain has TRBV5-1 and TRBJ2-3; TRBD1 matches at 8 bases. The CDR3 length is 15 residues. The junction had 5 bases not matched to a gene; V was cut back by 0 bases and J by 5 bases. Germline V gene lookup returns CDR1 SGHRS and CDR2 YFSETQ. CDR3 bases: TGCGCCAGCAGCTTGGCCCTAACAGGGGGAGATACGCAGTATTTT. The encoded protein is CASSLALTGGDTQYF.

J is TRBJ2-5 and V is TRBV7-3, with 7 bases that match TRBD2. The CDR3 extends over 15 amino acids. Trimming at V came to 5 bases and at J to 5 bases, leaving 11 bases not matched to a gene. CDR1 is SGHTA and CDR2 is FQGTGA in the germline V gene. The DNA for the CDR3 is TGTGCCAGCAGCCAAGGACTAGGTAGTATGGAGACCCAGTACTTC. Translation gives CASSQGLGSMETQYF.